A selection of T cell receptor beta chains follows, all from one sample in a study of shared T cell receptors in the human thymus. The data were produced by immunoSEQ multiplex PCR, yet TCRdb's version contains in-frame clones alone and is incomplete. The sample contains 540,000 or so clones, more than 75% of which appear only once. These data were likewise used in another study, on human thymus T cells.

Material: thymocytes. The source of these receptors is a boy under three years old with a congenital heart defect. Each CDR3 is given with its conserved first and last residue. Fields, in order: CDR3 length, clone size, J gene, D gene, V gene, CDR3 protein, CDR3 DNA. D genes are given only for firm matches. Clone size is given for some rows only: seen once, a few or many times, or a class if the clone is expanded.

len: 16; abundance: once; j_gene: TRBJ1-4; d_gene: -; v_gene: TRBV19; CDR3aa: CASSSKQLATNEKLFF; CDR3nt: TGTGCCAGTAGCTCAAAACAGCTCGCAACTAATGAAAAACTGTTTTTT
len: 12; abundance: few; j_gene: TRBJ1-5; d_gene: -; v_gene: TRBV6-4; CDR3aa: CASSGPGGPQHF; CDR3nt: TGTGCCAGCAGCGGTCCCGGTGGGCCCCAGCATTTT
len: 17; abundance: -; j_gene: TRBJ1-5; d_gene: -; v_gene: TRBV21-1; CDR3aa: CASTMDRGSYSNQPQHF; CDR3nt: TGTGCCAGCACCATGGACAGGGGATCGTATAGCAATCAGCCCCAGCATTTT
len: 14; abundance: -; j_gene: TRBJ2-5; d_gene: TRBD2; v_gene: TRBV2; CDR3aa: CASSPLAAEETQYF; CDR3nt: TGTGCCAGCAGTCCCCTAGCGGCGGAGGAGACCCAGTACTTC
len: 14; abundance: few; j_gene: TRBJ2-7; d_gene: -; v_gene: TRBV5-6; CDR3aa: CASSPWTDRYEQYF; CDR3nt: TGTGCCAGCAGCCCCTGGACAGACCGCTACGAGCAGTACTTC
len: 17; abundance: -; j_gene: TRBJ2-1; d_gene: TRBD2; v_gene: TRBV19; CDR3aa: CASSMGGRGLGDNEQFF; CDR3nt: TGTGCCAGTAGTATGGGGGGCAGGGGACTAGGCGACAATGAGCAGTTCTTC
len: 18; abundance: -; j_gene: TRBJ2-3; d_gene: -; v_gene: TRBV15; CDR3aa: CATSRPGGGRGGTDTQYF; CDR3nt: TGTGCCACCAGCAGACCCGGAGGGGGCAGGGGGGGCACAGATACGCAGTATTTT
len: 12; abundance: few; j_gene: TRBJ1-1; d_gene: -; v_gene: TRBV21-1; CDR3aa: CARSRGDTEAFF; CDR3nt: TGTGCCAGATCCCGCGGGGACACTGAAGCTTTCTTT
len: 15; abundance: -; j_gene: TRBJ2-7; d_gene: TRBD2; v_gene: TRBV7-2; CDR3aa: CASSLRLAGVYEQYF; CDR3nt: TGTGCCAGCAGCTTGCGGCTAGCGGGAGTATACGAGCAGTACTTC
len: 17; abundance: once; j_gene: TRBJ2-5; d_gene: TRBD2; v_gene: TRBV10-3; CDR3aa: CAISESEREPFRETQYF; CDR3nt: TGTGCCATCAGTGAGTCGGAGCGGGAGCCCTTCAGGGAGACCCAGTACTTC
len: 17; abundance: -; j_gene: TRBJ1-5; d_gene: TRBD1; v_gene: TRBV27; CDR3aa: CASSLSHVDRDHQPQHF; CDR3nt: TGTGCCAGCAGTTTATCCCACGTGGACAGGGATCACCAGCCCCAGCATTTT
len: 15; abundance: -; j_gene: TRBJ1-2; d_gene: -; v_gene: TRBV28; CDR3aa: CASSLGGEANYGYTF; CDR3nt: TGTGCCAGCAGTTTAGGCGGTGAAGCTAACTATGGCTACACCTTC
len: 14; abundance: -; j_gene: TRBJ2-3; d_gene: -; v_gene: TRBV2; CDR3aa: CAIQHQRRTDTQYF; CDR3nt: TGTGCCATCCAGCATCAGCGGCGCACAGATACGCAGTATTTT
len: 13; abundance: -; j_gene: TRBJ2-7; d_gene: -; v_gene: TRBV9; CDR3aa: CASSVDPTGFQYF; CDR3nt: TGTGCCAGCAGCGTAGACCCAACAGGGTTCCAGTACTTC
len: 15; abundance: few; j_gene: TRBJ2-1; d_gene: TRBD2; v_gene: TRBV6-1; CDR3aa: CASSEGSGRGNEQFF; CDR3nt: TGTGCCAGCAGTGAAGGTAGCGGGAGAGGAAATGAGCAGTTCTTC
len: 14; abundance: -; j_gene: TRBJ1-1; d_gene: -; v_gene: TRBV18; CDR3aa: CASSMEGIHVTAFF; CDR3nt: TGTGCCAGCTCAATGGAGGGGATTCACGTGACCGCTTTCTTT
len: 18; abundance: -; j_gene: TRBJ2-7; d_gene: TRBD2; v_gene: TRBV11-3; CDR3aa: CASSLDEGLAGGSYEQYF; CDR3nt: TGTGCCAGCAGCTTGGATGAAGGACTAGCGGGAGGGTCCTACGAGCAGTACTTC
len: 14; abundance: once; j_gene: TRBJ1-2; d_gene: TRBD1; v_gene: TRBV5-6; CDR3aa: CASSTADRVGGYTF; CDR3nt: TGTGCCAGCAGCACCGCCGACAGGGTAGGTGGCTACACCTTC
len: 15; abundance: -; j_gene: TRBJ1-1; d_gene: -; v_gene: TRBV15; CDR3aa: CATNPRRGLNTEAFF; CDR3nt: TGTGCCACCAACCCGAGGAGGGGATTGAACACTGAAGCTTTCTTT
len: 16; abundance: -; j_gene: TRBJ2-2; d_gene: TRBD2; v_gene: TRBV7-8; CDR3aa: CASSLSSGTNTGELFF; CDR3nt: TGTGCCAGCAGCTTGTCTAGCGGGACGAACACCGGGGAGCTGTTTTTT
len: 17; abundance: -; j_gene: TRBJ2-2; d_gene: -; v_gene: TRBV21-1; CDR3aa: CASRIPTSGLNTGELFF; CDR3nt: TGTGCCAGCAGAATTCCCACAAGCGGACTGAACACCGGGGAGCTGTTTTTT
len: 12; abundance: -; j_gene: TRBJ1-1; d_gene: -; v_gene: TRBV7-2; CDR3aa: CASSEERTEAFF; CDR3nt: TGTGCCAGCAGCGAGGAGAGGACTGAAGCTTTCTTT
len: 13; abundance: -; j_gene: TRBJ2-1; d_gene: -; v_gene: TRBV14; CDR3aa: CASSPLQRSEQFF; CDR3nt: TGTGCCAGCAGTCCACTACAGCGGAGTGAGCAGTTCTTC
len: 13; abundance: -; j_gene: TRBJ1-4; d_gene: -; v_gene: TRBV6-1; CDR3aa: CASSGKGGEKLFF; CDR3nt: TGTGCCAGCAGTGGAAAGGGAGGTGAAAAACTGTTTTTT
len: 14; abundance: -; j_gene: TRBJ1-1; d_gene: -; v_gene: TRBV6-7; CDR3aa: CASSTTGLNTEAFF; CDR3nt: TGTGCCAGCAGTACAACAGGGTTGAACACTGAAGCTTTCTTT
len: 16; abundance: few; j_gene: TRBJ2-7; d_gene: TRBD1; v_gene: TRBV27; CDR3aa: CASSPIRQGPTYEQYF; CDR3nt: TGTGCCAGCAGTCCAATACGACAGGGGCCCACCTACGAGCAGTACTTC
len: 15; abundance: -; j_gene: TRBJ2-7; d_gene: TRBD2; v_gene: TRBV2; CDR3aa: CASSVRLAGGYEQYF; CDR3nt: TGTGCCAGCAGTGTGAGACTAGCGGGAGGCTACGAGCAGTACTTC
len: 17; abundance: once; j_gene: TRBJ2-7; d_gene: -; v_gene: TRBV12-5; CDR3aa: CASGLVRWGGASYEQYF; CDR3nt: TGTGCTAGTGGTTTGGTGAGGTGGGGGGGCGCCTCCTACGAGCAGTACTTC
len: 11; abundance: few; j_gene: TRBJ1-1; d_gene: -; v_gene: TRBV30; CDR3aa: CAWSLTGCAFF; CDR3nt: TGTGCCTGGAGTTTAACCGGGTGTGCTTTCTTT
len: 17; abundance: -; j_gene: TRBJ2-7; d_gene: TRBD1; v_gene: TRBV27; CDR3aa: CASSLSSRTGTAYEQYF; CDR3nt: TGTGCCAGCAGTTTATCATCTCGGACAGGAACCGCCTACGAGCAGTACTTC
len: 12; abundance: -; j_gene: TRBJ1-2; d_gene: TRBD1; v_gene: TRBV30; CDR3aa: CAGRQGNYGYTF; CDR3nt: TGTGCCGGGAGACAGGGAAACTATGGCTACACCTTC
len: 14; abundance: -; j_gene: TRBJ2-7; d_gene: -; v_gene: TRBV28; CDR3aa: CASSLGRLGHEQYF; CDR3nt: TGTGCCAGCAGTTTAGGCAGACTGGGGCACGAGCAGTACTTC
len: 14; abundance: -; j_gene: TRBJ2-7; d_gene: TRBD2; v_gene: TRBV30; CDR3aa: CAWSVASGSYEQYF; CDR3nt: TGTGCCTGGAGTGTAGCTAGCGGGTCCTACGAGCAGTACTTC
len: 16; abundance: -; j_gene: TRBJ2-5; d_gene: TRBD1; v_gene: TRBV4-3; CDR3aa: CASSQRRDRGPETQYF; CDR3nt: TGCGCCAGCAGCCAACGCCGGGACAGGGGGCCGGAGACCCAGTACTTC
len: 16; abundance: -; j_gene: TRBJ1-2; d_gene: TRBD1; v_gene: TRBV27; CDR3aa: CASRILTGGRWDGYTF; CDR3nt: TGTGCCAGCAGGATTCTAACAGGGGGACGGTGGGATGGCTACACCTTC
len: 17; abundance: -; j_gene: TRBJ2-3; d_gene: TRBD2; v_gene: TRBV7-9; CDR3aa: CASSPTRTSGSTDTQYF; CDR3nt: TGTGCCAGCAGCCCTACGCGGACTAGCGGCAGCACAGATACGCAGTATTTT
len: 10; abundance: -; j_gene: TRBJ2-3; d_gene: -; v_gene: TRBV2; CDR3aa: CASTLDTQYF; CDR3nt: TGTGCCAGCACCCTAGATACGCAGTATTTT
len: 14; abundance: -; j_gene: TRBJ2-5; d_gene: TRBD1; v_gene: TRBV12-5; CDR3aa: CASVPDRAGETQYF; CDR3nt: TGTGCTAGTGTCCCCGACAGGGCGGGAGAGACCCAGTACTTC
len: 14; abundance: -; j_gene: TRBJ2-1; d_gene: -; v_gene: TRBV29-1; CDR3aa: CSVEDRRDIAVQFF; CDR3nt: TGCAGCGTTGAAGATCGCCGCGATATCGCGGTGCAGTTCTTC
len: 12; abundance: once; j_gene: TRBJ2-1; d_gene: -; v_gene: TRBV19; CDR3aa: CASNGWGHEQFF; CDR3nt: TGTGCCAGTAATGGATGGGGCCATGAGCAGTTCTTC
len: 13; abundance: -; j_gene: TRBJ2-1; d_gene: -; v_gene: TRBV7-2; CDR3aa: CASSLGQYNEQFF; CDR3nt: TGTGCCAGCAGCTTAGGACAGTACAATGAGCAGTTCTTC
len: 15; abundance: -; j_gene: TRBJ2-1; d_gene: -; v_gene: TRBV25-1; CDR3aa: CASTSDYPGGNEQFF; CDR3nt: TGTGCCAGCACCTCAGACTACCCTGGGGGGAATGAGCAGTTCTTC
len: 14; abundance: -; j_gene: TRBJ2-7; d_gene: -; v_gene: TRBV7-9; CDR3aa: CASSSPGHLYEQYF; CDR3nt: TGTGCCAGCAGCTCCCCGGGACACCTTTACGAGCAGTACTTC
len: 16; abundance: once; j_gene: TRBJ2-7; d_gene: -; v_gene: TRBV7-2; CDR3aa: CASSLDPSEPSYEQYF; CDR3nt: TGTGCCAGCAGCTTAGATCCCAGCGAGCCATCCTACGAGCAGTACTTC
len: 15; abundance: once; j_gene: TRBJ2-1; d_gene: TRBD1; v_gene: TRBV15; CDR3aa: CATSREGDRYNEQFF; CDR3nt: TGTGCCACCAGCAGAGAGGGGGACAGGTACAATGAGCAGTTCTTC
len: 14; abundance: -; j_gene: TRBJ2-7; d_gene: TRBD2; v_gene: TRBV6-5; CDR3aa: CASRGAGGAYEQYF; CDR3nt: TGTGCCAGCAGGGGAGCGGGAGGGGCCTACGAGCAGTACTTC
len: 13; abundance: few; j_gene: TRBJ1-3; d_gene: TRBD1; v_gene: TRBV6-1; CDR3aa: CASSAGTGNTIYF; CDR3nt: TGTGCCAGCAGTGCCGGGACAGGGAACACCATATATTTT
len: 16; abundance: -; j_gene: TRBJ2-1; d_gene: TRBD2; v_gene: TRBV7-2; CDR3aa: CASSLGLREGLYEQFF; CDR3nt: TGTGCCAGCAGCTTGGGCTTGCGGGAGGGCCTCTATGAGCAGTTCTTC
len: 16; abundance: -; j_gene: TRBJ2-1; d_gene: TRBD2; v_gene: TRBV25-1; CDR3aa: CASSEWQREGHNEQFF; CDR3nt: TGTGCCAGCAGTGAATGGCAGCGGGAGGGCCACAATGAGCAGTTCTTC
len: 15; abundance: -; j_gene: TRBJ2-1; d_gene: TRBD1; v_gene: TRBV6-1; CDR3aa: CASSAPGTGRDEQFF; CDR3nt: TGTGCCAGCAGTGCCCCCGGGACAGGGAGAGATGAGCAGTTCTTC
len: 15; abundance: -; j_gene: TRBJ2-5; d_gene: -; v_gene: TRBV5-6; CDR3aa: CASSLLQDKEETQYF; CDR3nt: TGTGCCAGCAGCTTGTTACAGGACAAAGAAGAGACCCAGTACTTC